A single sample is the source of the 9 T cell receptor beta chains below, sequenced in a study of cytomegalovirus exposure and HLA in healthy donors. Primers for the PCR totalled 60 Vbeta and 13 Jbeta. Data came from immunoSEQ multiplex PCR; TCRdb stores just in-frame clones and leaves some out. The sample contains 100,000 or so clones, 76% of which appear only once. The sample taken for sequencing was PBMCs. Source of these receptors: a middle-aged man in good health and CMV-seropositive.

The rearrangement uses TRBV7-9 and TRBJ1-5; no clear D. Between the trimmed V and J ends, which lost 1 base and 5 bases, there was a span of 21 bases. There are 18 residues in the CDR3. Germline V gives CDR1 SEHNR, CDR2 FQNEAQ (reference sequence). The CDR3 DNA reads TGTGCCAGCAGCTTAGGAGAGTGGTGGAGGGAGTTCGATCAGCCCCAGCATTTT. This gives the protein CASSLGEWWREFDQPQHF.

V is TRBV10-1 and J is TRBJ2-7; D is ambiguous. Germline loops: CDR1 WNHNN, CDR2 SYGVQD (reference sequence). Trimming stripped 5 bases from V and 6 bases from J, with 11 bases between. There are 12 residues in the CDR3. CDR3 DNA: TGCGCCAGCAGTCCAAGCACGGGCGAGCAGTACTTC. Its translation is CASSPSTGEQYF.

J is TRBJ1-1 and V is TRBV10-3, with D possibly being TRBD1 (6 bases). The germline V gene has CDR1 ENHRY and CDR2 SYGVKD. The V end was cut by 4 bases, the J end by 4 bases, with 10 bases between. The CDR3 sequence is 13 residues long. In nucleotides, the CDR3 is TGTGCCATCAGTGGGCAGGGGCTCACTGAAGCTTTCTTT. Translating it yields CAISGQGLTEAFF.

The CDR3, as DNA: TGTGCCAGCAGTGAGAAGACAAACTATGGCTACACCTTC. It specifies CASSEKTNYGYTF. The V and J genes are TRBV25-1 and TRBJ1-2; unclear D gene. CDR3 length equals 13 residues. Germline-derived CDR1 and CDR2 are MGHDK and SYGVNS. The V end was cut by 3 bases, the J end by 2 bases, with 7 bases between.

The rearrangement uses TRBV6-1 and TRBJ2-7, with D possibly being TRBD1 (6 bases). Trimming cost V 2 bases and J 6 bases, with 14 bases left between them. CDR1 and CDR2 from the germline V gene are MNHNS and SASEGT. The CDR3 has 14 amino acids. The CDR3 loop is CASSELLGHLEQYF. For the CDR3, the DNA is TGTGCCAGCAGTGAACTTTTGGGACATCTCGAGCAGTACTTC.

J is TRBJ1-1 and V is TRBV6-5, with D possibly being TRBD1 (5 bases). The CDR3 covers 14 residues. Germline V gene lookup returns CDR1 MNHEY and CDR2 SVGAGI. V was clipped by 6 bases and J by 3 bases, with 14 bases between them. The CDR3 region is CASRGRVQDTEAFF. In DNA, the CDR3 is TGTGCCAGCAGGGGCAGGGTGCAGGACACTGAAGCTTTCTTT.

The chain couples TRBV6-1 to TRBJ2-7; TRBD2 matches at 7 bases. The CDR3 totals 14 residues. Per the germline V gene, CDR1 is MNHNS and CDR2 is SASEGT. Unmatched junction bases numbered 3, after V lost 4 bases and J lost 0 bases. Written as DNA, the CDR3 is TGTGCCAGCAGTGTACTAGCGAACTCCTACGAGCAGTACTTC. Protein: CASSVLANSYEQYF.

The V gene is TRBV7-9, the J gene TRBJ1-1; D may be TRBD1 (5 bases). The V end lost 1 base, the J end lost 7 bases, and 10 bases lay between the germline ends. CDR3 length equals 13 residues. Germline CDR1 and CDR2: SEHNR and FQNEAQ (reference sequence). The CDR3 loop is CASSLEGQGEAFF. In nucleotides, the CDR3 is TGTGCCAGCAGCTTAGAAGGCCAGGGTGAAGCTTTCTTT.

The V call is TRBV4-3, the J call TRBJ1-3, with 10 bases fitting TRBD1. J lost 7 bases, V lost 0 bases, and 6 bases had no gene match. From germline, CDR1 is LGHNA and CDR2 YSLEER. The CDR3 extends over 16 amino acids. The CDR3 sequence: CASSQDQGTGVNTIYF. DNA of the CDR3: TGCGCCAGCAGCCAAGATCAGGGGACAGGGGTTAACACCATATATTTT.